The 29 T cell receptor beta chains in this list originate from one sample, sequenced in a study of identifying expanded T cells in peripheral blood. Sequencing used immunoSEQ multiplex PCR; TCRdb keeps in-frame clones, though not all of them. The sample comprises approximately 100,000 clones, approximately 90% of which are singletons, and roughly 17% rests with the top ten. Sequenced input: blood. These receptors all stem from a person aged 18 to 69 in good health.

In this sample, this clone turned up a few times. This chain connects TRBV7-2 to TRBJ2-1; possible D gene TRBD2, 6 bases. Per the germline V gene, CDR1 is SGHTA and CDR2 is FQGNSA. The V end was cut by 5 bases, the J end by 4 bases, with 15 bases between. CDR3 length: 15 residues. In DNA, the CDR3 is TGTGCCAGCAGCCTCGGGACTCGAGTTTACAATGAGCAGTTCTTC. Encoded protein: CASSLGTRVYNEQFF.

The chain is built from TRBV7-9 and TRBJ1-1, with D perhaps TRBD1 (6 bases). V was clipped by 4 bases and J by 11 bases, with 23 bases between them. Looked up from germline, CDR1 is SEHNR and CDR2 is FQNEAQ (reference sequence). The CDR3 length is 15 residues. CDR3 sequence reads: CASSSPQGLGFGAFF. Written as DNA, the CDR3 is TGTGCCAGCAGCTCGCCACAGGGTCTTGGGTTCGGGGCTTTCTTT. Complete variable domain (other parts from reference TRBV7-9 and TRBJ1-1): DTGVSQNPRHKITKRGQNVTFRCDPISEHNRLYWYRQTLGQGPEFLTYFQNEAQLEKSRLLSDRFSAERPKGSFSTLEIQRTEQGDSAMYLCASSSPQGLGFGAFFGQGTRLTVV.

V usage is TRBV6-5 and J usage is TRBJ1-5; tentatively, D is TRBD1 (5 bases). From germline, CDR1 is MNHEY and CDR2 SVGAGI. The ends were cut back, 0 bases at V and 7 bases at J, with 13 bases in the middle. This CDR3 is 15 amino acids long. The CDR3 sequence: CASSYSSRGDQPQHF. The CDR3 bases are TGTGCCAGCAGTTACTCCTCCCGGGGGGACCAGCCCCAGCATTTT.

The chain carries TRBV28 and TRBJ1-3; TRBD1 might be the D (6 bases). The CDR3 consists of 14 residues. Trimming took 7 bases from V and 3 from J, leaving 13 bases between them. CDR1 and CDR2 (germline): MDHEN, SYDVKM. Here the CDR3 reads CASTGTQHGNTIYF. In nucleotides, the CDR3 is TGTGCCAGCACCGGGACACAACATGGAAACACCATATATTTT. Looking up the rest from reference TRBV28 and TRBJ1-3 gives the full variable domain: DVKVTQSSRYLVKRTGEKVFLECVQDMDHENMFWYRQDPGLGLRLIYFSYDVKMKEKGDIPEGYSVSREKKERFSLILESASTNQTSMYLCASTGTQHGNTIYFGEGSWLTVV.

The V call is TRBV29-1, the J call TRBJ1-2; no clear D gene. Germline values: CDR1 SQVTM, CDR2 ANQGSEA. The CDR3 runs to 11 residues. The germline V and J ends were trimmed by 7 bases and 9 bases, with 15 bases remaining between them. The CDR3 sequence is CSAQIGPRYTF. CDR3 DNA sequence: TGCAGCGCCCAAATTGGGCCGCGCTACACCTTC.

V and J are TRBV29-1 and TRBJ1-1; possible D gene TRBD1, 6 bases. This CDR3 has 14 residues. The V and J ends lost 5 bases and 1 base respectively, with 14 bases between them. Germline V gene sequence: CDR1 SQVTM, CDR2 ANQGSEA. CDR3 DNA sequence: TGCAGCGTTCCCAGGGGCGGGGGGAACACTGAAGCTTTCTTT. Translation: CSVPRGGGNTEAFF.

This CDR3 reads CASSSIPGTGGSTRFGYTF. The CDR3, as DNA: TGTGCCAGCAGCTCTATACCGGGGACAGGGGGCTCTACGAGGTTTGGCTACACCTTC. The V and J genes are TRBV7-2 and TRBJ1-2; 12 nucleotides agree with TRBD1. V dropped 4 bases and J dropped 7; count of bases not matched to a gene: 19. Germline CDR1 and CDR2: SGHTA and FQGNSA. The length of the CDR3 is 19 residues.

The CDR3 nucleotides read TGTGCCAGCAGCTTAGTGGACCCCAATGAGCAGTTCTTC. Its translation is CASSLVDPNEQFF. The V gene is TRBV5-4, the J gene TRBJ2-1, with D uncertain. V was pared by 2 bases and J by 6 bases, with 9 bases between. The CDR3 runs to 13 residues. CDR1 and CDR2 (germline): SGHNT, YYREEE (reference sequence). Complete variable domain (other parts from reference TRBV5-4 and TRBJ2-1): ETGVTQSPTHLIKTRGQQVTLRCSSQSGHNTVSWYQQALGQGPQFIFQYYREEENGRGNFPPRFSGLQFPNYSSELNVNALELDDSALYLCASSLVDPNEQFFGPGTRLTVL.

V gene TRBV10-3 combines with J gene TRBJ1-5; TRBD1 aligns across 7 bases. The germline gives CDR1 ENHRY, CDR2 SYGVKD. The trim removed 8 bases at V and 0 bases at J, leaving 4 bases unmatched. The CDR3 consists of 14 residues. The CDR3, as DNA: TGTGCCATCGGGGGACAGCTTAGCAATCAGCCCCAGCATTTT. This sequence encodes CAIGGQLSNQPQHF.

This clone appeared once. The rearrangement uses TRBV7-6 and TRBJ1-2; 9 bases agree with TRBD1. Germline lookup yields CDR1 SGHVS and CDR2 FNYEAQ. Trimming took 2 bases from V and 7 from J; bases not matched to a gene: 5. The CDR3 consists of 14 residues. CDR3 sequence: CASSLMGQGSGYTF. The DNA of the CDR3 is TGTGCCAGCAGCTTAATGGGACAGGGCTCTGGCTACACCTTC.

The J gene is TRBJ2-3, the V gene TRBV7-8; 7 bases are a match to TRBD2. Germline CDR1 SGHVS, CDR2 FQNEAQ. CDR3 length equals 15 residues. V was pared by 8 bases and J by 2 bases, with 10 bases of the junction left unmatched. The CDR3 DNA reads TGTGCCAGCGAGGTAGCGGGTGTCCTCACAGATACGCAGTATTTT. It is translated as CASEVAGVLTDTQYF.

In its sample, this clone was seen once. V usage is TRBV7-9 and J usage is TRBJ1-4, with D maybe TRBD1 (5 bases). Trimming took off 1 base at V and 1 base at J, with 10 bases between the two ends. Per germline, CDR1 SEHNR and CDR2 FQNEAQ (reference sequence). This CDR3 is 16 amino acids long. The CDR3 here is CASSLDFQGTNEKLFF. CDR3 DNA: TGTGCCAGCAGCTTAGATTTTCAGGGAACTAATGAAAAACTGTTTTTT.

The rearrangement uses TRBV6-1 and TRBJ2-5; either TRBD1 or TRBD2 may fit D (6 bases each). The V end lost 6 bases, the J end lost 0 bases, and 23 bases lay between the germline ends. The germline V gene encodes CDR1 MNHNS and CDR2 SASEGT. The CDR3 covers 18 residues. The CDR3 bases are TGTGCCAGCAGCGAACGAAGATTGGGGGGCCCGTACCAAGAGACCCAGTACTTC. Translated: CASSERRLGGPYQETQYF.

This chain links TRBV2 with TRBJ2-7; D is unresolved. This CDR3 has 14 amino acids. CDR1 is SNHLY and CDR2 is FYNNEI in the germline V gene. V lost 1 base, J lost 1 base, and 8 bases lay in between. CDR3 sequence (DNA): TGTGCCAGCAGTGAAGGGGCCTTTTCCTACGAGCAGTACTTC. Its protein product is CASSEGAFSYEQYF.

This chain connects TRBV27 to TRBJ1-6; no clear D. Deletions cut 7 bases from V and 0 bases from J, with 13 bases between. Germline V CDR1 and CDR2: MNHEY, SMNVEV (reference sequence). The CDR3 runs to 16 residues. The CDR3 loop is CASIPAWSSYNSPLHF. In DNA, the CDR3 is TGTGCCAGCATCCCAGCCTGGAGCTCCTATAATTCACCCCTCCACTTT.

This sequence joins TRBV5-4 and TRBJ2-3; D not certain. Germline CDR1 is SGHNT and CDR2 is YYREEE (reference sequence). This CDR3 is 12 amino acids long. With 4 bases removed from V and 3 bases from J, the gap between germline ends came to 6 bases. The CDR3 region is CASSRETDTQYF. CDR3 nucleotide sequence: TGTGCCAGCAGCCGCGAGACAGATACGCAGTATTTT.

V is TRBV9 and J is TRBJ2-3; 16 bases are shared with TRBD2. V trimming: 3 bases; J trimming: 0 bases; junction bases outside the gene matches: 10. CDR3 length equals 20 residues. In germline, CDR1 is SGDLS, CDR2 YYNGEE. Written as DNA, the CDR3 is TGTGCCAGCAGCGAGACCGGGACTAGCGGGGGGGCCCTTAGCACAGATACGCAGTATTTT. Translated: CASSETGTSGGALSTDTQYF. Drawing the rest from reference TRBV9 and TRBJ2-3, the complete variable domain is DSGVTQTPKHLITATGQRVTLRCSPRSGDLSVYWYQQSLDQGLQFLIQYYNGEERAKGNILERFSAQQFPDLHSELNLSSLELGDSALYFCASSETGTSGGALSTDTQYFGPGTRLTVL.

This clone came up a few times. V and J are TRBV6-5 and TRBJ1-1, with D perhaps matching TRBD1 (5 bases). The germline CDR1 and CDR2 sequences are MNHEY and SVGAGI. There are 14 residues in the CDR3. V dropped 5 bases and J dropped 0 bases, with 10 bases sitting between them. The CDR3 DNA follows: TGTGCCAGCAGTGCTACAGGACTGAACACTGAAGCTTTCTTT. Encoded protein: CASSATGLNTEAFF.

The V gene is TRBV5-1, the J gene TRBJ2-6, with 9 positions matching TRBD1. The V gene end was trimmed by 4 bases and the J gene end by 4 bases; junction bases not matched to a gene: 9. Germline V gene sequence: CDR1 SGHRS, CDR2 YFSETQ. CDR3 length: 17 residues. In DNA, the CDR3 is TGCGCCAGCAGCCGCACAGGGGGCTCGAAAGGGGCCAACGTCCTGACTTTC. It yields the protein CASSRTGGSKGANVLTF.

The chain links TRBV4-1 to TRBJ2-7; 7 nucleotides agree with TRBD1. CDR3 length: 18 amino acids. The J segment lost 0 bases and the V segment lost 1 base, leaving 12 bases of the junction unmatched. Germline V CDR1 and CDR2: MGHRA, YSYEKL. The CDR3 bases are TGCGCCAGCAGCCAAGGCCCCCTGTTGAGGGACAGCTCCTACGAGCAGTACTTC. Amino acids: CASSQGPLLRDSSYEQYF.

CDR3 sequence reads: CASSTRAGRTEAFF. The CDR3 coding sequence is TGTGCCAGTAGTACCCGAGCAGGGAGGACTGAAGCTTTCTTT. This chain joins TRBV19 and TRBJ1-1, with a weak D call TRBD1 (5 bases). Trimming shortened V by 4 bases and J by 5 bases, and 14 bases separated the two germline ends. There are 14 residues in the CDR3. Per the germline V gene, CDR1 is LNHDA and CDR2 is SQIVND (reference sequence).

This rearrangement joins TRBV7-2 to TRBJ2-5, with TRBD2 as a possible D gene (5 bases). The germline V gene has CDR1 SGHTA and CDR2 FQGNSA. There are 16 residues in the CDR3. Trimming left V 5 bases short and J 1 base short, with 17 bases between. In DNA, the CDR3 is TGTGCCAGCAGCCAGCGGACTGGATCCTTCCAAGAGACCCAGTACTTC. Amino acids: CASSQRTGSFQETQYF.

The chain employs TRBV18 and TRBJ1-5; D not resolved. V shed 3 bases and J shed 6 bases, with 12 bases lying between them. The CDR3 sequence is 14 residues long. Germline V gene lookup returns CDR1 KGHSH and CDR2 LQKENI. The CDR3 sequence is CASSPITEAQPQHF. In nucleotides, the CDR3 is TGTGCCAGCTCACCTATTACAGAGGCTCAGCCCCAGCATTTT.

This clone was counted a few times. V usage is TRBV27 and J usage is TRBJ1-3; 7 bases line up with TRBD1. The ends lost 6 bases at V and 2 bases at J; junction bases unmatched: 4. CDR3 length: 14 amino acids. The germline CDR1 and CDR2 sequences are MNHEY and SMNVEV (reference sequence). CDR3 sequence: CASSPGTAGNTIYF. The CDR3 DNA follows: TGTGCCAGCAGCCCTGGGACAGCTGGAAACACCATATATTTT.

V and J are TRBV29-1 and TRBJ1-2; D call uncertain. CDR3 length equals 13 residues. CDR1 is SQVTM, CDR2 ANQGSEA, per germline. Trimming took 0 bases from V and 6 from J, leaving 11 bases between them. The CDR3 sequence: CSVEDSLYDGYTF. CDR3 DNA: TGCAGCGTTGAAGATAGTCTTTACGATGGCTACACCTTC.

The gene calls are TRBV7-8 and TRBJ2-3; D gene unclear. V was pared by 1 base and J by 3 bases, with 8 bases between. The CDR3 covers 14 residues. Germline values: CDR1 SGHVS, CDR2 FQNEAQ. The CDR3 coding sequence is TGTGCCAGCAGCTTAGAGGTACGAACAGATACGCAGTATTTT. This gives the protein CASSLEVRTDTQYF.

This sequence joins TRBV6-5 and TRBJ2-6; D gene unclear. CDR3 length: 13 residues. Germline values: CDR1 MNHEY, CDR2 SVGAGI. V gave up 4 bases and J gave up 5 bases, with 6 bases separating them. The CDR3 DNA follows: TGTGCCAGCAGTTTGGTCAGGGCCAACGTCCTGACTTTC. Translation gives CASSLVRANVLTF.

This chain links TRBV6-6 with TRBJ1-1; no clear D gene. From germline, CDR1 is MNHNY and CDR2 SVGAGI (reference sequence). The CDR3 length is 13 residues. The ends were cut back, 0 bases at V and 4 bases at J, with 6 bases in the middle. The CDR3 DNA reads as TGTGCCAGCAGTTACTCTCTGCTCACTGAAGCTTTCTTT. Translation gives CASSYSLLTEAFF.

This clone was seen once. CDR3 coding DNA: TGTGCCAGCGGGACGGGGAAAAATGAAAAACTGTTTTTT. This gives the protein CASGTGKNEKLFF. The genes are TRBV28 and TRBJ1-4; D is perhaps TRBD1 (5 bases). CDR1 and CDR2 from the germline V gene are MDHEN and SYDVKM. The CDR3 sequence is 13 residues long. V dropped 8 bases and J dropped 5 bases, with 12 bases sitting between them. The whole variable domain, filled in from reference TRBV28 and TRBJ1-4, reads DVKVTQSSRYLVKRTGEKVFLECVQDMDHENMFWYRQDPGLGLRLIYFSYDVKMKEKGDIPEGYSVSREKKERFSLILESASTNQTSMYLCASGTGKNEKLFFGSGTQLSVL.